Each of the 10 T cell receptor beta chains below was sequenced from the same sample in a study of tumor and adjacent non-tumor tissue in lung cancer. The library came from three nested PCR rounds adapted from ARM-PCR protocols. TCRdb processed the multiplex PCR reads anew with MiXCR; each CDR3 protein has one entry. This sample carries 90,000 to 100,000 distinct CDR3 sequences, 80% of them seen once, and the ten largest clones take less than 40%. This sample's RNA came from whole unsorted tissue. More than 3 cm separated this lung sample from the edge of the tumor. The sample comprised distant non-tumor lung tissue. All receptors derive from a man between 60 and 75 years old with small cell lung cancer.

This clonotype is deemed medium-sized. The rearrangement joins TRBV6-6 to TRBJ1-2; unclear D gene. The V gene lost 7 bases and the J gene lost 1 base, with 10 bases spanning the gap. CDR3 length: 13 amino acids. CDR1 and CDR2 (germline): MNHNY, SVGAGI (reference sequence). This CDR3 is CASTTTNNYGYTF. DNA for the CDR3: TGTGCCAGCACGACCACGAATAACTATGGCTACACCTTC.

This clonotype has only one observation. A junction end diverges from the germline sequence, so it may reflect a read error. The rearrangement links TRBV29-1 to TRBJ2-1; no clear D. The CDR3 extends over 16 amino acids. Germline V gives CDR1 SQVTM, CDR2 ANQGSEA. The CDR3 DNA sequence: TGCAGCGTTGAAGATCTGGCAGTCAGCTCCTTCAATGAGCAGTTCTTC. Translated, it gives CSVEDLAVSSFNEQFF.

The genes are TRBV12-1 and TRBJ2-3. TRBV12-1 is a pseudogene. The CDR3 is 18 residues long. The CDR3 spells CASSFAQIGYRLTDTQYF. CDR3 sequence (DNA): TGTGCCAGCAGCTTTGCCCAGATAGGCTATCGTCTCACAGATACGCAGTATTTT.

About this clonotype itself: This likely comes from a read error, as the CDR3 has no conserved phenylalanine or tryptophan at its end. The chain combines TRBV4-1 with TRBJ1-4, with D unresolved. CDR3 length: 15 amino acids. Germline loops: CDR1 MGHRA, CDR2 YSYEKL. The CDR3 DNA reads as TGCACCAGCAGCCTTTATAGGAGCCCGAACGAAAAACTGTTTTTG. This translates into CTSSLYRSPNEKLFL.

About this clonotype: A junction boundary mismatches the germline segment, possibly from a read error. The gene calls are TRBV5-1 and TRBJ2-3, with a weak D call TRBD1 (6 bases). CDR3 size: 15 residues. Germline V gene lookup returns CDR1 SGHRS and CDR2 YFSETQ. As DNA, the CDR3 is TGCTCCAGCAGCGTACCAGGGGCTAGCATAGATACGCAGTATTTT. It encodes CSSSVPGASIDTQYF.

This clonotype has more than one count but fewer than ten. Germline is not matched at one junction end, which may reflect a read error. The chain couples TRBV28 to TRBJ2-5, with TRBD2 matching over 10 bases. This CDR3 comprises 15 residues. Germline V gene sequence: CDR1 MDHEN, CDR2 SYDVKM. This chain's CDR3 is CAGSPLAGAGETQYF. CDR3 sequence (DNA): TGTGCCGGCAGTCCGCTAGCGGGAGCGGGAGAGACCCAGTACTTC.

As to this clonotype: As the CDR3 is not closed by the conserved phenylalanine or tryptophan, this likely results from a read error. The DNA is omitted, as the CDR3 cannot be located on it reliably, and the CDR3 follows TCRdb's listing. The CDR3 sequence: CANSYSGGVGNEQLL. The chain couples TRBV6-5 to TRBJ2-1; TRBD1, the table's D call, was not compared with the DNA. Both ends counted, the CDR3 spans 15 residues. CDR1 is MNHEY and CDR2 is SVGAGI in the germline V gene.

This chain uses TRBV24-1 with TRBJ2-3; 9 bases map to TRBD2. CDR3 size: 14 residues. The trim removed 6 bases at V and 2 bases at J, leaving 2 bases unmatched. The germline gives CDR1 KGHDR, CDR2 SFDVKD. The CDR3 nucleotides read TGTGCCACCAGTCTAGCGGGAATCACAGATACGCAGTATTTT. This encodes CATSLAGITDTQYF.

This clonotype was recorded only once. The chain is built from TRBV5-1 and TRBJ2-4, with TRBD1 identical over 9 bases. Germline-derived CDR1 and CDR2 are SGHRS and YFSETQ. The CDR3 has 15 residues. V trimming: 2 bases; J trimming: 7 bases; junction bases outside the gene matches: 7. Here the CDR3 DNA reads TGCGCCAGCAGCTTACAGGGGGCGCGAGTGAACATTCAGTACTTC. It translates to CASSLQGARVNIQYF.

The chain couples TRBV29-1 to TRBJ2-1, with D uncertain. There are 15 residues in the CDR3. Germline loops: CDR1 SQVTM, CDR2 ANQGSEA. V was cut by 4 bases and J by 4 bases, with 17 bases left in between. As DNA, the CDR3 is TGCAGCGTTGTGTCCCAGCTCTCCTTGTACAATGAGCAGTTCTTC. Its protein product is CSVVSQLSLYNEQFF.